This T cell receptor beta chain was sequenced for a study of blood T cells in healthy people across ages. Overall study context: About one barcoded beta molecule per two T cells came from capture by template switching. Study-wide results and limits: Observed TCR beta diversity showed a strong correlation with the percentage of naive T cells as measured by flow cytometry. TCR beta diversity, measured per million T cells, fell in a roughly linear way with age. Expanded clonotype changes were possibly confounded by unknown donor CMV status.

Next came a second PCR, run for 7 to 11 cycles, which used a sample-barcoded 5' primer along with a J-beta primer mix. MiXCR, run by TCRdb on the 5' RACE reads, gives a single entry per CDR3 protein. The data contain around 600,000 distinct CDR3 sequences, 40% to 50% of them singletons. Remarks on this clonotype: Its antigen is unknown.

Germline values: CDR1 SGDLS, CDR2 YYNGEE. V lost 4 bases, J lost 9 bases, and 14 bases stayed unmatched. The CDR3 is 16 amino acids. The TCR sequence derives from a man older than 75 in good health. Source material: blood. This chain joins TRBV9 and TRBJ2-1; 9 positions match TRBD2. CDR3 in DNA: TGTGCCAGCAGCACCCTTAGCGGGAGCGGTGGTGGTGAGCAGTTCTTC. It specifies CASSTLSGSGGGEQFF.